This entry lists 11 T cell receptor beta chains sequenced from one sample in a study of blood T cell repertoires in COVID-19. Sequenced by immunoSEQ multiplex PCR; TCRdb stores in-frame clones only, minus some. The sample lists hundreds of thousands of clones, under 90% seen once, with about 4% in the top ten. Source material: PBMCs or T cells enriched from blood (not recorded which). These receptors originate from a man aged 30-40 years who had recovered from COVID-19.

The chain has TRBV6-5 and TRBJ2-3, with TRBD2 identical over 8 bases. The CDR3 has 12 residues. Germline-derived CDR1 and CDR2 are MNHEY and SVGAGI. The V and J ends lost 8 bases and 4 bases, in that order; junction bases with no gene match: 2. This CDR3 reads CASRGGPDTQYF. In DNA, the CDR3 is TGTGCCAGCCGGGGGGGACCAGATACGCAGTATTTT.

V and J are TRBV6-5 and TRBJ2-2; no clear D gene. Germline lookup yields CDR1 MNHEY and CDR2 SVGAGI. V lost 5 bases and J lost 5, with 9 bases in between. The CDR3 loop spans 13 amino acids. The CDR3 DNA reads TGTGCCAGCAGTAGAGAGAGAACCGGGGAGCTGTTTTTT. It codes for CASSRERTGELFF.

This clone was found once. The V and J genes are TRBV2 and TRBJ1-5, with D unresolved. Germline CDR1 SNHLY, CDR2 FYNNEI. The CDR3 runs 13 residues. With 5 bases removed from V and 6 bases from J, the gap between germline ends came to 11 bases. The CDR3 DNA sequence: TGTGCCAGCAGTCGGGGATCGTTTCAGCCCCAGCATTTT. Amino acids: CASSRGSFQPQHF. The entire variable domain, with the rest obtained from reference TRBV2 and TRBJ1-5, is as follows: EPEVTQTPSHQVTQMGQEVILRCVPISNHLYFYWYRQILGQKVEFLVSFYNNEISEKSEIFDDQFSVERPDGSNFTLKIRSTKLEDSAMYFCASSRGSFQPQHFGDGTRLSIL.

The chain joins TRBV7-2 to TRBJ2-7; the D gene is possibly TRBD2 (5 bases). The CDR3 runs to 12 residues. Trimming left V 5 bases short and J 3 bases short, with 8 bases between. CDR1 and CDR2 from the germline V gene are SGHTA and FQGNSA. Here the CDR3 DNA reads TGTGCCAGCAGCCGGGAAGACTACGAGCAGTACTTC. Protein: CASSREDYEQYF.

The chain couples TRBV24-1 to TRBJ2-7; no firm D call. Germline lookup yields CDR1 KGHDR and CDR2 SFDVKD. The V gene lost 4 bases and the J gene lost 6 bases, with 6 bases spanning the gap. This CDR3 is 11 amino acids long. CDR3: CATSDTVEQYF. Written as DNA, the CDR3 is TGTGCCACCAGTGACACAGTCGAGCAGTACTTC.

V usage is TRBV5-1 and J usage is TRBJ2-7; 7 nucleotides align to TRBD2. The V and J ends lost 4 bases and 4 bases, in that order; junction bases with no gene match: 8. The CDR3 covers 14 residues. CDR1 SGHRS and CDR2 YFSETQ come from the germline V gene. CDR3 in DNA: TGCGCCAGCAGCCTATCGTCCGGGGGGTACGAGCAGTACTTC. Amino acid sequence: CASSLSSGGYEQYF.

The genes are TRBV5-4 and TRBJ2-3; maybe TRBD2 (6 bases). CDR1 is SGHNT, CDR2 YYREEE, per germline (reference sequence). The CDR3 contains 14 residues. V was trimmed by 7 bases and J by 5 bases, leaving 17 bases between them. Here the CDR3 DNA reads TGTGCCAGCTGCCGGGACTCCAAAAGAGATACGCAGTATTTT. Translated: CASCRDSKRDTQYF.

Of note for this clone: One end of the junction fails to match germline, which may point to a read error. The V call is TRBV30, the J call TRBJ2-2, with TRBD2 matching over 8 bases. The CDR3 totals 15 residues. Per germline, CDR1 GTSNPN and CDR2 SVGIG (reference sequence). In DNA, the CDR3 is TGTGCCTCCCCCCCGGGAGCGGGAGACACCGGGGTGCTGTTTTTT. Amino acid sequence: CASPPGAGDTGVLFF.

The chain uses TRBV5-4 and TRBJ2-3; D may be TRBD2 (6 bases). Trimming removed 4 bases from V and 3 bases from J, with 15 bases in between. The CDR3 covers 15 residues. The germline V gene encodes CDR1 SGHNT and CDR2 YYREEE (reference sequence). The CDR3 sequence is CASSLRTTGTDTQYF. The DNA for the CDR3 is TGTGCCAGCAGCCTACGGACTACCGGGACAGATACGCAGTATTTT.

The chain couples TRBV7-9 to TRBJ1-1, with D tentatively TRBD1 (6 bases). Germline V gives CDR1 SEHNR, CDR2 FQNEAQ (reference sequence). V shed 3 bases and J shed 4 bases, with 12 bases lying between them. CDR3 length: 14 amino acids. CDR3: CASSFSGAGTEAFF. CDR3 sequence (DNA): TGTGCCAGCAGCTTCTCAGGGGCGGGCACTGAAGCTTTCTTT. Full variable domain (rest looked up from reference TRBV7-9 and TRBJ1-1): DTGVSQNPRHKITKRGQNVTFRCDPISEHNRLYWYRQTLGQGPEFLTYFQNEAQLEKSRLLSDRFSAERPKGSFSTLEIQRTEQGDSAMYLCASSFSGAGTEAFFGQGTRLTVV.

The rearrangement links TRBV11-2 to TRBJ2-7; 8 bases align to TRBD2. V dropped 3 bases and J dropped 2; count of bases not matched to a gene: 12. The CDR3 consists of 17 residues. Germline loops: CDR1 SGHAT, CDR2 FQNNGV. CDR3 amino acids: CASSFPRGAGGAYEQYF. The CDR3 bases are TGTGCCAGCAGCTTCCCGCGGGGGGCGGGGGGCGCCTACGAGCAGTACTTC. Variable domain in full (rest from reference TRBV11-2 and TRBJ2-7): EAGVAQSPRYKIIEKRQSVAFWCNPISGHATLYWYQQILGQGPKLLIQFQNNGVVDDSQLPKDRFSAERLKGVDSTLKIQPAKLEDSAVYLCASSFPRGAGGAYEQYFGPGTRLTVT.